This T cell receptor (beta chain) was sequenced in a study of vaccination effects on CD4 cells after COVID-19. Overall study results and limits: Both infection-induced and vaccine-induced clones contracted markedly at late post-vaccination timepoints.

Only in-frame clones appear in the TCRdb table, and some are missing; sequencing was by immunoSEQ multiplex PCR. The sample records approximately 74,000 clones, around 73% being singletons. As concerns this clone: The antigen is not known.

The CDR3 is made up of 14 amino acids. Trimming cost V 6 bases and J 7 bases, with 15 bases left between them. CDR1 is MDHEN and CDR2 is SYDVKM in the germline V gene. Researchers isolated CD4+ T cells once 9 to 11 days of culture had elapsed. Each participant received a vaccine that was either BNT162b2 or mRNA-1273, given as two doses. None of the vaccinated had previously contracted SARS-CoV-2, and their nucleocapsid antibodies tested negative. Source: CD4+ T cells from PBMCs cultured without peptide, taken after COVID-19 vaccination. This sequence was found in a human donor who received a COVID-19 vaccine. The chain joins TRBV28 to TRBJ1-4; no firm D call. CDR3 amino acids: CASRRASPLEKLFF. DNA of the CDR3: TGTGCCAGCAGGAGGGCCTCCCCCCTTGAAAAACTGTTTTTT.